These 3 T cell receptor beta chains originate from one sample sequenced in a study of tumour-infiltrating T cells in Burkitt lymphoma (dated by TCRdb to 2019 to 2021). The protocol used for the library was the immunoSEQ multiplex PCR assay. The immuneACCESS repertoire file appears here via TCRdb, limited to in-frame rearrangements. These files lack a portion of the clones; in checked studies, under half of the deficit traces to unresolved V genes, and the cause of the others is not known. The sample profile shows some 1,800 clones; about 18% of them were found once. The ten largest make up about a tenth of the sample. The sequencing sample was made of tumor tissue. These receptors all come from a human donor with diffuse large B-cell lymphoma.

This clone occurred a few times. This chain connects TRBV7-2 to TRBJ1-1; D perhaps matches TRBD1 (5 bases). Trimming left V 2 bases short and J 5 bases short, with 15 bases between. CDR3 length: 15 amino acids. The germline CDR1 and CDR2 sequences are SGHTA and FQGNSA. As DNA, the CDR3 is TGTGCCAGCAGCTTATTTAGGGGATCGGGTACTGAAGCTTTCTTT. This codes for CASSLFRGSGTEAFF.

The chain has TRBV7-6 and TRBJ2-1; D tentatively fits TRBD1 or TRBD2 (5 bases each). The germline V gene has CDR1 SGHVS and CDR2 FNYEAQ. V lost 4 bases and J lost 5, with 18 bases in between. This CDR3 region has 16 residues. CDR3 in amino acids: CASSSWLWGNDNEQFF. CDR3 in DNA: TGTGCCAGCAGCTCCTGGTTGTGGGGGAATGACAATGAGCAGTTCTTC.

This clone has only a few counts. The same CDR3 can be traced to other DNA sequences in this sample. This chain links TRBV4-1 with TRBJ2-3; D is unresolved. The CDR3 is made up of 16 amino acids. The germline V gene encodes CDR1 MGHRA and CDR2 YSYEKL. The ends were cut back, 0 bases at V and 1 base at J, with 11 bases in the middle. The CDR3 loop is CASSQEASARTDTQYF. Here the CDR3 DNA reads TGCGCCAGCAGCCAAGAAGCCAGCGCCCGCACAGATACGCAGTATTTT.